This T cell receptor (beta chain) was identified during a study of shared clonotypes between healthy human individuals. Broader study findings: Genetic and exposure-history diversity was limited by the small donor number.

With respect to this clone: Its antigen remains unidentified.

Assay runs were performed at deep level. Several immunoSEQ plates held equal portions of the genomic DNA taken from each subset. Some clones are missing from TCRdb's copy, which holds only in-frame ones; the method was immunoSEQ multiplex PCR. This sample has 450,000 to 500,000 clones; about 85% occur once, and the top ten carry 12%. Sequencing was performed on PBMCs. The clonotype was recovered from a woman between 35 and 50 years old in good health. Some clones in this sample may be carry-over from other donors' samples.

The CDR3 nucleotides read TGTGCCAGCAGTTTATTCTTTACTAGCGGGAGTAATGAGCAGTTCTTC. As protein: CASSLFFTSGSNEQFF. This chain uses TRBV27 with TRBJ2-1, with 11 positions matching TRBD2. The CDR3 length is 16 residues. In germline, CDR1 is MNHEY, CDR2 SMNVEV (reference sequence). Losses at the gene ends were 1 base for V and 7 bases for J; bases not matched to a gene: 6.